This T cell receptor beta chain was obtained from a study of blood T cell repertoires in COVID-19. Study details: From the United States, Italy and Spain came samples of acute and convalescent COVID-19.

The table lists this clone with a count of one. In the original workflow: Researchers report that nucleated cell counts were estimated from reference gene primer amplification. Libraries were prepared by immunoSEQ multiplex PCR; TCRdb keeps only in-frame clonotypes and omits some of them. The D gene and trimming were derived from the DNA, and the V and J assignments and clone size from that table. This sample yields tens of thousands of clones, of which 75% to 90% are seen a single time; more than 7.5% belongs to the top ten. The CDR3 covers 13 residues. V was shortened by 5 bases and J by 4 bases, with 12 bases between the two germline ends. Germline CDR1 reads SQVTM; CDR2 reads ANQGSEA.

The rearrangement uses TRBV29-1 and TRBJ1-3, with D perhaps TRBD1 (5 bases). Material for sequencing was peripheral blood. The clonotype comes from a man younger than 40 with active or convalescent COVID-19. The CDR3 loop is CSVRLGAGNTIYF. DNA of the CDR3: TGCAGCGTTCGGCTAGGGGCCGGAAACACCATATATTTT.